This T cell receptor beta chain was retrieved from a study of blood T cell repertoires in COVID-19. Across the whole study: T cells, B-cell-depleted T cells, or PBMCs supplied cDNA or gDNA.

Those who participated ranged in age from about 18 to 95 years and resided in under 25 US areas. Deletions cut 2 bases from V and 2 bases from J, with 9 bases between. Germline CDR1 is SQVTM and CDR2 is ANQGSEA. The length of the CDR3 is 13 residues. TCRdb's copy holds only in-frame clones and misses some; the assay was immunoSEQ multiplex PCR. In the table there are approximately 340,000 clones, approximately 90% of which are singletons. This chain links TRBV29-1 with TRBJ1-2; D not resolved. Specimen: PBMCs or T cells enriched from blood (not recorded which). The receptor's source is a woman aged 40 to 50 who had been exposed to COVID-19. The CDR3 nucleotides read TGCAGCGTTGAACTGGGAGTGAACTATGGCTACACCTTC. Its translation: CSVELGVNYGYTF.